This TCR beta chain appears in the sequencing data of a study of beta chain features in type 1 diabetes (dated 2018 in TCRdb). About the investigation overall: No differences in mean age, gender distribution, total cell number or subset yield were found between patients and healthy donors. A total of 100 million to 110 million sorted cells were examined across all samples, and a strong correlation was observed between cell number per subset and RNA yield. In the study, recently diagnosed type 1 diabetes patients and matched healthy donors were compared on the TCRB repertoires of their sorted circulating CD4+ T cell subsets. Regulatory and stem cell-like memory subsets were isolated from only 8 patients and about eight healthy donors, whereas naive and central memory subsets came from all 30 or so donors.

The entire isolated RNA was reverse transcribed using the High Capacity cDNA Reverse Transcription Kit, and thus expressed TCRB transcripts were sequenced. Deep immunoSEQ sequencing was performed on naive, central memory and regulatory T cell samples, with an average of roughly 3.5 million total reads per sample. After sorted cells were lysed in RLT buffer, RNA was extracted with DNase-treated RNeasy Micro or Mini kits, with the choice depending on cell number. Each cell subset was processed separately to prevent cross-contamination, with patient and healthy donor samples processed together. Using the immunoSEQ multiplex PCR, TCRB sequences were amplified from cDNA into 87-bp fragments spanning the CDR3 region. Sequencing of the amplicons was done on the Illumina HiSeq platform. As for the authors' bioinformatics: PCR bias was computationally corrected using synthetic template baselines, reads within Hamming distance 2 were collapsed, and singletons that could not be merged were discarded. By aligning reads against IMGT, V, D and J genes, CDR3 length, and insertions or deletions at six rearrangement sites were assigned. Within each subset, clonotype counts were normalized to sorted cell number, after which true diversity and Gini coefficients were computed with the tcR R package. The overlap coefficient, calculated on TCRB nucleotide sequences, was used to quantify repertoire sharing. Out-of-frame TCRB sequences from naive cells were analyzed to stand in for the pre-selection repertoire. TCRdb obtained this table from immuneACCESS and retained in-frame rearrangements with V and J assigned. These tables miss some clones; where compared with another copy, unresolved V genes account for less than half of the shortfall, and the remainder is unexplained. The D gene and trimming were derived from the DNA, and the V and J assignments and clone size from that table. The sample data list under 500,000 clones, and roughly 30% of these were observed just once. The ten largest clones add up to around 0.065% of the sample.

Worth noting for this clone: Its antigen is currently not known. The input lacks base qualities; no much larger clone sits a single base away.

The CDR3 goes from the cysteine to the phenylalanine over 14 residues. The DNA shown is the 42-base CDR3, in frame from base 1. For this chain, trimming is 0 bases at the V end and 15 bases at the J end, and the number of junction bases without a gene match is 8. CDR1 and CDR2 (SGDLS, YYNGEE) derive from the germline V gene. From each donor, a single peripheral blood sample of about 100 mL on average was drawn into heparinised tubes. A BD FACSAria II and a panel including CD45RO, CCR7, CD25, CD127, CD95 and CD27 were used to sort naive, central memory, regulatory and stem cell-like memory CD4+ T cells. Purity was above 95% for every sorted population. Right away, PBMCs were isolated by Lymphoprep density gradient centrifugation and were stained directly, with no culture step. So that batch effects would be minimized, each experiment stained and sorted samples in pairs, pairing one healthy donor with one patient.

Broader findings and caveats from the paper: Type 1 diabetes patients showed a moderate but significant shortening of TCRB CDR3 length in all four CD4+ subsets. PCR may preferentially amplify shorter templates, but because patient and control samples were amplified and corrected together, any resulting skew would affect both groups equally. Because cDNA was sequenced instead of genomic DNA, highly expressing activated cells could be over-represented, though the groups showed no difference in activation or CD3 levels. Because small numbers of individuals were included in the HLA sub-analyses, any influence of HLA type on TCRB rearrangement was left unresolved. The naive, central memory and regulatory TCRB repertoires appeared to resemble one another more closely among patients than among healthy donors. Fewer insertions and more nucleotide deletions at VDJ recombination sites were observed in patients with type 1 diabetes, implying thymic rearrangement abnormalities.

The V and J genes are TRBV9 and TRBJ2-1; 11 middle bases align to TRBD2. The sample was naive CD4+ T cells from blood. The intended sense of this specimen's cell subset or site label: true naive CD4+ T cells. This receptor was obtained from a man aged 18 to 30 in good health. The DNA sequence is given as TGTGCCAGCAGCGTAGAACTAGCGGGAGAAAGGCGGTTCTTC. Its protein is CASSVELAGERRFF. Where the CDR3 stops, the reference TRBV9 and TRBJ2-1 genes take over; the full variable domain is DSGVTQTPKHLITATGQRVTLRCSPRSGDLSVYWYQQSLDQGLQFLIQYYNGEERAKGNILERFSAQQFPDLHSELNLSSLELGDSALYFCASSVELAGERRFFGPGTRLTVL.